The present T cell receptor (beta chain) was sequenced within a study of post-analysis software for immune sequencing data. Study information: Multiple sclerosis in the patients followed relapsing-remitting, secondary progressive and progressive-relapsing courses.

The ends were cut back, 6 bases at V and 8 bases at J, with 19 bases in the middle. The CDR3 consists of 15 residues. CDR1 is MNHEY and CDR2 is SVGAGI in the germline V gene. General study findings and limits: When patients were compared with controls, 5 or 6 TRBV segments were more frequent, TRBV5-6, TRBV5-1 and TRBV20-1 among them. People with multiple sclerosis had a significantly lower normalized Chao1 diversity than controls did.

The authors incorporated unique molecular identifiers into the TCR beta cDNA libraries. T cells numbering roughly 0.9 to 10 million yielded cDNA molecules that totaled about 500,000. TCRdb independently ran MiXCR on the PCR reads; one entry per CDR3 protein. Counted here are about 160,000 distinct CDR3 sequences, about 36% occurring once; the ten biggest clones make up 25% to 35%. A note on this clonotype: Its antigen is currently unknown.

The material sequenced was blood, taken after autologous hematopoietic stem cell transplantation. The clonotype originates from a girl aged 5-17 years with multiple sclerosis. The chain uses TRBV6-5 and TRBJ1-4; D might be TRBD1 (6 bases). The CDR3: CASSPWGLEEEKLFF. The CDR3 region has the DNA TGTGCCAGCAGCCCATGGGGGCTGGAGGAGGAAAAACTGTTTTTT.